This passage covers 14 T cell receptor beta chains from one sample sequenced in a study of Graves' ophthalmopathy and Graves' hyperthyroidism (dated by TCRdb to the late 2010s). Sequencing instrument: Illumina HiSeq 2000. For repertoire sequencing, the TCR beta CDR3 regions were amplified from RNA transcripts. The first round was an RT-PCR using HTBI primers with the Qiagen OneStep RT-PCR kit, and this first round was followed by a second-round multiplex PCR, then size selection and purification. The public reads were quality trimmed at Q25 with fastp and then assembled into clones with MiXCR by TCRdb, keeping productive beta chains. Rows matching on CDR3 protein sequence are summarized as one entry with the most common DNA and genes. The sample table holds a few hundred thousand distinct CDR3 sequences, of which 15% were seen once. 5.5% to 8% of the sample comes from the top ten. The sequenced sample consisted of peripheral blood. The receptors here all came from a woman aged 18-30 years with stable Graves' hyperthyroidism. Donor details come from another sample of the same person, matched by shared clones.

This clonotype was counted between two and nine times. This chain uses TRBV2 with TRBJ1-1; possibly TRBD1 for D (6 bases). Deletions cut 7 bases from V and 3 bases from J, with 15 bases between. The CDR3 spans 14 residues. Germline V CDR1 and CDR2: SNHLY, FYNNEI. The CDR3 DNA is TGTGCCAGCACCCACGAGGGGGAATACACTGAAGCTTTCTTT. The encoded protein is CASTHEGEYTEAFF.

The genes are TRBV7-3 and TRBJ1-1; D remains ambiguous. V was shortened by 5 bases and J by 4 bases, with 8 bases between the two germline ends. This CDR3 region has 12 residues. Germline V lookup: CDR1 SGHTA, CDR2 FQGTGA. CDR3 sequence (DNA): TGTGCCAGCAGCGCGCTGGGCACTGAAGCTTTCTTT. Translating gives CASSALGTEAFF.

This clonotype was found many times. The chain combines TRBV12-3 or TRBV12-4 with TRBJ1-1, with D perhaps TRBD1 (5 bases). The CDR3 is 17 amino acids. The V end lost 1 base, the J end lost 1 base, and 16 bases lay between the germline ends. The CDR3 DNA is TGTGCCAGCAGTTTAGTTATTATGGGACCGTGGAACACTGAAGCTTTCTTT. Protein: CASSLVIMGPWNTEAFF.

The chain employs TRBV7-9 and TRBJ2-7; the D is unclear. Germline V gives CDR1 SEHNR, CDR2 FQNEAQ (reference sequence). This CDR3 region has 12 residues. The ends were cut back, 1 base at V and 9 bases at J, with 10 bases in the middle. The CDR3 loop is CASSLDGPVQYF. The CDR3 DNA reads TGTGCCAGCAGCTTAGACGGTCCCGTGCAGTACTTC.

There are many counts of this clonotype. This sequence joins TRBV12-3 or TRBV12-4 and TRBJ2-2, with D tentatively TRBD1 (6 bases). This CDR3 contains 12 residues. V lost 6 bases to trimming and J lost 7 bases, with 9 bases between them. CDR3 DNA: TGTGCCAGCAGGCAGGGGAACGGGGAGCTGTTTTTT. Translated, it gives CASRQGNGELFF.

This clonotype showed up many times. The J gene is TRBJ2-5, the V gene TRBV2; 9 nucleotides line up with TRBD1. Per germline, CDR1 SNHLY and CDR2 FYNNEI. J lost 4 bases, V lost 6 bases, and 6 bases had no gene match. The CDR3 runs 14 residues. CDR3 bases: TGTGCCAGCAGCGGGACAGGGTCGGGAGAGACCCAGTACTTC. Translated: CASSGTGSGETQYF.

The J gene is TRBJ1-6, the V gene TRBV15; TRBD1 might be the D (6 bases). V was cut by 2 bases and J by 16 bases, with 18 bases left in between. The CDR3 is made up of 14 amino acids. Germline-derived CDR1 and CDR2 are LNHNV and YYDKDF (reference sequence). The CDR3 bases are TGTGCCACCAGCAGAACTACCGGGACATCGGAACTCCACTTT. It yields the protein CATSRTTGTSELHF.

V usage is TRBV6-5 and J usage is TRBJ1-1; D is uncertain. The V gene lost 4 bases and the J gene lost 1 base, with 16 bases spanning the gap. Germline V gives CDR1 MNHEY, CDR2 SVGAGI. The CDR3 extends over 16 amino acids. The CDR3 protein is CASSSAQDLRNTEAFF. The CDR3 DNA follows: TGTGCCAGCAGTTCGGCGCAGGACCTCCGGAACACTGAAGCTTTCTTT.

This clonotype was observed many times. The rearrangement links TRBV7-8 to TRBJ2-7, with 8 bases lining up with TRBD1. CDR3 length: 14 residues. With V trimmed by 2 bases and J by 4 bases, 4 bases remained unmatched. The germline CDR1 and CDR2 sequences are SGHVS and FQNEAQ. The CDR3 is CASSLLGTGYEQYF. The CDR3 coding sequence is TGTGCCAGCAGCTTACTTGGGACAGGATACGAGCAGTACTTC.

As to this clonotype: One end of the junction varies from germline; a read error may be responsible. This chain joins TRBV12-5 and TRBJ1-1, with D hard to call. This CDR3 is built from 11 residues. Germline CDR1 reads LGHNT; CDR2 reads FRNRAP. The DNA for the CDR3 is TGTGCTAGTGATCTGAACACTGATGCTTTCTTT. Protein product: CASDLNTDAFF.

This clonotype occurred many times. This chain links TRBV28 with TRBJ1-5; D gene uncertain. The CDR3 length is 14 residues. Germline CDR1 reads MDHEN; CDR2 reads SYDVKM. Trimming removed 6 bases from V and 4 bases from J, with 13 bases in between. The CDR3 sequence: CASSLRSGNQPQHF. DNA for the CDR3: TGTGCCAGCAGCCTCCGGTCGGGGAATCAGCCCCAGCATTTT.

This clonotype has at least ten counts. The chain uses TRBV2 and TRBJ1-5, with D uncertain. CDR1 is SNHLY and CDR2 is FYNNEI in the germline V gene. The CDR3 spans 15 residues. Trimming took off 1 base at V and 1 base at J, with 8 bases between the two ends. In nucleotides, the CDR3 is TGTGCCAGCAGTGAAGTTGGGTCCAGCAATCAGCCCCAGCATTTT. Amino acids: CASSEVGSSNQPQHF.

Ten or more counts support this clonotype. The chain has TRBV29-1 and TRBJ1-6; 9 bases are shared with TRBD1. This CDR3 is built from 21 residues. V shed 4 bases and J 7 bases; nucleotides not matched to a gene: 26. Germline values: CDR1 SQVTM, CDR2 ANQGSEA. The CDR3 protein is CSVADGNKITTGQGSNSPLHF. The CDR3 nucleotides are TGCAGCGTTGCGGATGGTAATAAGATTACCACGGGACAGGGATCCAATTCACCCCTCCACTTT.

This clonotype was counted only a few times. The chain uses TRBV7-3 and TRBJ1-6; weak D call: TRBD1 (6 bases). Germline assignment: CDR1 SGHTA and CDR2 FQGTGA. This CDR3 comprises 13 residues. The V gene lost 7 bases and the J gene lost 10 bases, with 14 bases spanning the gap. In DNA form, the CDR3 reads TGTGCCAGCAAAGCAGGGGCCGGCTCACCCCTCCACTTT. This sequence encodes CASKAGAGSPLHF.